This TCR beta chain was documented in a study of blood T cell repertoires in COVID-19. Study-level information: COVID-19 samples collected from the United States, Italy and Spain covered acute and convalescent phases. T cells, B-cell-depleted T cells, or PBMCs provided the cDNA or gDNA that served as material.

Assignment of participants to cohorts was predicated upon participant-reported clinical history. The study counted Cohort 3 donors as recovered given two negative PCRs, clearance, or symptom resolution. TCRdb keeps only in-frame clones here, not all; method: immunoSEQ multiplex PCR. Of around 380,000 clones in the sample, around 87% are singletons; the top ten hold about 1.5%. From germline, CDR1 is SGHAT and CDR2 FQDESV (reference sequence). This CDR3 has 11 residues. Trimming took 6 bases from V and 15 from J, leaving 15 bases between them. V is TRBV11-1 and J is TRBJ1-5; a weak D match, TRBD1 (6 bases). The receptor was derived from a young man who had recovered from COVID-19. The sequencing sample was made of PBMCs or T cells enriched from blood (not recorded which). The CDR3 sequence is CASSTTGTRHF. The CDR3 nucleotides are TGTGCCAGCAGTACAACCGGGACAAGGCATTTT.